This T cell receptor beta chain was retrieved from a study of blood T cell repertoires in COVID-19. Study-level information: Collection of acute and convalescent COVID-19 samples took place in the United States, Italy and Spain. PBMCs, B-cell-depleted T cells, or T cells were the source of the cDNA or gDNA that made up the material.

Between the trimmed V and J ends, which lost 5 bases and 8 bases, there was a span of 13 bases. Germline CDR1 and CDR2: WSHSY and SAAADI. There are 13 residues in the CDR3. The data were produced by immunoSEQ multiplex PCR, yet TCRdb's version contains in-frame clones alone and is incomplete. The table has some 380,000 clones, around 87% seen once. Clinical histories supplied by participants themselves formed the basis of cohort assignment. Two negative PCRs, clearance, or symptom resolution were required of recovered Cohort 3 donors. Input material: PBMCs or T cells enriched from blood (not recorded which). The chain joins TRBV10-2 to TRBJ1-5; D may be TRBD1 (6 bases). The receptor comes from a man aged 30-40 years who had recovered from COVID-19. The DNA of the CDR3 is TGCGCCAGCAGTCAGGGGAATTCTAAGCCCCAGCATTTT. Encoded protein: CASSQGNSKPQHF.